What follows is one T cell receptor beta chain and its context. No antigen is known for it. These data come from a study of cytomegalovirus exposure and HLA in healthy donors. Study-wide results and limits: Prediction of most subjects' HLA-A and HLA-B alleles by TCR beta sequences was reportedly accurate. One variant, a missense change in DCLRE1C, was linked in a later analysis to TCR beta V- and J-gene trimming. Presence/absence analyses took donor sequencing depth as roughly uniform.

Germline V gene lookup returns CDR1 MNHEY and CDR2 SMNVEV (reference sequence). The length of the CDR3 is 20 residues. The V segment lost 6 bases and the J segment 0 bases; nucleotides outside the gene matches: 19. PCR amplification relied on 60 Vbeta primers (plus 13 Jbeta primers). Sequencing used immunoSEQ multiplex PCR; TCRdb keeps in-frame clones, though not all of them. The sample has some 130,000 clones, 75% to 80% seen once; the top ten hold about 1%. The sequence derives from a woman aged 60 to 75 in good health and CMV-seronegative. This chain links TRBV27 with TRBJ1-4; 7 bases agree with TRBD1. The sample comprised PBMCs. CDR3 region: CASSPTKQTGAGTTNEKLFF. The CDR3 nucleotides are TGTGCCAGCAGCCCAACAAAACAAACAGGGGCGGGGACAACTAATGAAAAACTGTTTTTT.